This TCR beta chain was captured in a study of OX40 agonist ivuxolimab in advanced cancers. Study summary: Patients in the trial were receiving intravenous ivuxolimab every 2 weeks, at doses of 0.01 to 10 mg/kg. The group had a mean age of about 60 years, ranged from roughly 20 to 80, and was 82.7% male. General study findings and limits: Some nonresponders also had low normalized T-cell clonal expansion.

Baseline was the first blood sampling point, followed by cycle 4 day 1 and cycle 7 day 1. This CDR3 has 15 residues. The V end was cut by 6 bases, the J end by 9 bases, with 21 bases between. Germline V gene lookup returns CDR1 WNHNN and CDR2 SYGVQD (reference sequence). With regard to this clone: No antigen is known for it.

Sequencing used immunoSEQ multiplex PCR; TCRdb keeps in-frame clones, though not all of them. There are over 100,000 clones in the sample; around 93% occur only once, and more than 0.15% lies in the top ten. Source: CD4+ or CD8+ T cells sorted from blood, taken in a trial of the OX40 agonist ivuxolimab. The rearrangement links TRBV10-1 to TRBJ1-5; D is perhaps TRBD1 (5 bases). This receptor was identified in an adult with an advanced solid tumor such as melanoma, head and neck, liver or kidney cancer. The CDR3 DNA reads as TGCGCCAGCAGGGAGCGGTTGAGGCGGGGGAGGCCCCAGCATTTT. Protein sequence: CASRERLRRGRPQHF.